A single sample gave rise to the 8 T cell receptor beta chains below, sequenced in a study of blood T cell repertoires in COVID-19. Libraries were prepared by immunoSEQ multiplex PCR; TCRdb keeps only in-frame clonotypes and omits some of them. The sample includes about 99,000 clones, over 75% of them seen just once. The sample consisted of peripheral blood. The receptors originated from a human donor in a cohort sampled during active or convalescent COVID-19.

The CDR3 region is CASSLAGQGYYEQYF. In nucleotides, the CDR3 is TGCGCCAGCAGCTTGGCTGGACAGGGCTATTACGAGCAGTACTTC. V gene TRBV5-1 combines with J gene TRBJ2-7; 8 nucleotides line up with TRBD1. V lost 0 bases to trimming and J lost 4 bases; unmatched junction nucleotides: 6. This CDR3 spans 15 amino acids. Germline CDR1 is SGHRS and CDR2 is YFSETQ.

The CDR3 DNA sequence: TGTGCCAGCAGCCAAGCGGGCACTTATTTAGCGAAACGCACCATATATTTT. Encoded protein: CASSQAGTYLAKRTIYF. The chain uses TRBV3-1 (or the pseudogene TRBV3-2) and TRBJ1-3, with D unclear. V was cut by 1 base and J by 9 bases, with 22 bases left in between. This CDR3 is 17 amino acids long. Germline V gene lookup returns CDR1 LGHDT and CDR2 YNNKEL (reference sequence).

The chain couples TRBV2 to TRBJ2-1, with 9 positions matching TRBD2. The CDR3 loop spans 14 amino acids. V lost 7 bases, J lost 5 bases, and 6 bases stayed unmatched. CDR1 is SNHLY and CDR2 is FYNNEI in the germline V gene. The CDR3 loop is CASMLRGGNNEQFF. In DNA form, the CDR3 reads TGTGCCAGCATGTTGCGGGGGGGAAACAATGAGCAGTTCTTC.

The DNA for the CDR3 is TGTGCCAGCAGCTTCCGCTTAGCGGGGGGCGGGGATACGCAGTATTTT. This gives the protein CASSFRLAGGGDTQYF. The rearrangement uses TRBV7-6 and TRBJ2-3; 10 bases map to TRBD2. The ends lost 3 bases at V and 6 bases at J; junction bases unmatched: 9. This CDR3 region has 16 residues. Germline lookup yields CDR1 SGHVS and CDR2 FNYEAQ.

The genes are TRBV7-2 and TRBJ2-3; 12 bases fit TRBD1. The ends lost 3 bases at V and 6 bases at J; junction bases unmatched: 10. The germline CDR1 and CDR2 sequences are SGHTA and FQGNSA. This CDR3 spans 17 amino acids. CDR3 sequence: CASSFWDRGRVSDTQYF. The DNA of the CDR3 is TGTGCCAGCAGCTTCTGGGACAGGGGGCGCGTTTCGGATACGCAGTATTTT.

This rearrangement joins TRBV24-1 to TRBJ2-3; a possible D gene is TRBD1 (6 bases). Germline V CDR1 and CDR2: KGHDR, SFDVKD. Trimming removed 5 bases at V and 5 bases at J, with 13 bases between. The CDR3 extends over 14 amino acids. The CDR3 region is CATSAGATGDTQYF. The DNA for the CDR3 is TGTGCCACCAGTGCAGGGGCGACGGGAGATACGCAGTATTTT.

J is TRBJ1-6 and V is TRBV5-5; TRBD1 matches 8 bases. The CDR3 is 13 residues long. Looked up from germline, CDR1 is SGHKS and CDR2 is YYEKEE (reference sequence). V gave up 3 bases and J gave up 7 bases; unmatched junction bases: 0. As DNA, the CDR3 is TGTGCCAGCAGCTGGACAGGGAATTCACCCCTCCACTTT. Amino acid sequence: CASSWTGNSPLHF.

The rearrangement links TRBV7-2 to TRBJ1-1; 7 nucleotides align to TRBD1. Trimming removed 1 base from V and 3 bases from J; junction bases left unmatched: 5. The CDR3 length is 15 residues. Germline CDR1 reads SGHTA; CDR2 reads FQGNSA. The CDR3 coding sequence is TGTGCCAGCAGCTTAGGAGGGGGCGGTTACACTGAAGCTTTCTTT. Protein product: CASSLGGGGYTEAFF.